This TCR beta chain came from a study of blood T cells in healthy people across ages. A second PCR, run for roughly 7 to 11 cycles, used a sample-barcoded 5' primer plus a J-beta primer mix. Every cDNA molecule carried a tag from a template-switch adaptor bearing 12 random nucleotides. TCRdb ran MiXCR on the 5' RACE reads and lists one entry per CDR3 protein. Of about 730,000 distinct CDR3 sequences in the sample, 35% to 45% were seen once. This clonotype has more than one count but fewer than ten. The target antigen is unknown. Study-wide results and limits: Naive CD4+ cell counts and diversity both ran higher in long-lived than in aged donors. Diversity of TCR beta per million T cells declined in a roughly linear way with age.

This receptor was identified in a woman aged 60-75 years in good health. Sequencing used blood.

The CDR3: CASSPPTPLTETQYF. DNA for the CDR3: TGTGCCAGCTCACCACCAACCCCCCTAACAGAGACCCAGTACTTC. V is TRBV18 and J is TRBJ2-5; D gene unclear. Germline values: CDR1 KGHSH, CDR2 LQKENI. Trimming shortened V by 0 bases and J by 4 bases, and 12 bases separated the two germline ends. The CDR3 totals 15 residues.